The rows below give T cell receptor beta chains drawn from one sample of a study of blood T cells in healthy people across ages. MiXCR, applied by TCRdb to the 5' RACE reads, yields one record per CDR3 protein. The table has approximately 690,000 distinct CDR3 sequences, 35% to 50% seen once. The material sequenced was blood. Receptors were obtained from a man older than 75 in good health. CDR3s include the opening cysteine and the closing phenylalanine or tryptophan. A D gene is named only where the DNA matches it firmly. Clone size is shown for a subset of rows, as once, few, many or a class of expanded clone.

J,size,D,V,DNA,CDR3
TRBJ2-5,few,.,TRBV7-2,TGTGCCAGCAGCTTAGGAGGGGGGCTGGAGACCCAGTACTTC,CASSLGGGLETQYF
TRBJ1-5,.,.,TRBV12-3/TRBV12-4,TGTGCCAGCAGTTTATTAGGACAGATTGATAGCAATCAGCCCCAGCATTTT,CASSLLGQIDSNQPQHF
TRBJ2-5,few,TRBD2,TRBV28,TGTGCCAGCAGTTTGGCGGGGGGCATCGAAGAGACCCAGTACTTC,CASSLAGGIEETQYF
TRBJ1-1,few,TRBD1,TRBV29-1,TGCAGCGTTGAACCACAGGGGGTGAACACTGAAGCTTTCTTT,CSVEPQGVNTEAFF
TRBJ2-3,many,.,TRBV5-5,TGTGCCAGCAGCTTGCGAGGGGTTAAGGATACGCAGTATTTT,CASSLRGVKDTQYF
TRBJ2-7,once,.,TRBV21-1,TGTGCCAGCAGCAAAGAACGGTTAGGCTACAATGAGCAGTACTTC,CASSKERLGYNEQYF
TRBJ2-3,few,TRBD2,TRBV6-2/TRBV6-3,TGTGCCAGCACCTTGACTAGCGCCACAGATACGCAGTATTTT,CASTLTSATDTQYF
TRBJ2-6,.,.,TRBV5-1,TGCGCCAGCAACCCCGGGGGCCAGGGGTACTCTGGGGCCAACGTCCTGACTTTC,CASNPGGQGYSGANVLTF
TRBJ2-5,few,TRBD2,TRBV20-1,TGCAGTGCTAGAGGCAGGGGACTAGCGGGGAAAAAAGAGACCCAGTACTTC,CSARGRGLAGKKETQYF
TRBJ2-5,.,TRBD2,TRBV3-1,TGTGCCAGCAGCTCTAGAGGGGCGGGAGGGGAAGAGACCCAGTACTTC,CASSSRGAGGEETQYF
TRBJ2-5,.,TRBD2,TRBV6-2/TRBV6-3,TGTGCCAGCAGTTTATCAGGGACTACCGGCGAGCAGCACTTC,CASSLSGTTGEQHF
TRBJ2-1,.,TRBD2,TRBV20-1,TGCAGTGCGCTGACCGGGACTAGCGGGGGGTACAATGAGCAGTTCTTC,CSALTGTSGGYNEQFF
TRBJ2-5,.,.,TRBV27,TGTGCCAGCAGTTCCCGACAGTCGACCCAGTACTTC,CASSSRQSTQYF
TRBJ2-7,.,.,TRBV10-3,TGTGCCATCAGTCCAAGCGCGGCGGAGTCCTACGAGCAGTACTTC,CAISPSAAESYEQYF
TRBJ2-3,.,.,TRBV6-1,TGTGCCAGCGGGGCAAACACAGATACGCAGTATTTT,CASGANTDTQYF
TRBJ2-7,.,.,TRBV6-5,TGTGCCAGCAGTTACGTCCCGGGGGGCTCCTACGAGCGGTACTTC,CASSYVPGGSYERYF
TRBJ1-2,.,.,TRBV29-1,TGCAGCGTTGAAGAGCTACTCACCAACAGGGACGGCTATGGCTACACCTTC,CSVEELLTNRDGYGYTF
TRBJ1-2,.,.,TRBV20-1,TGCAGTGCTAGCGGCAGGAGGGATGGCTACACCTTC,CSASGRRDGYTF
TRBJ2-5,many,TRBD1,TRBV6-1,TGTGCCAGCAGACTTACAGGGGGCGCGACAGAGACCCAGTACTTC,CASRLTGGATETQYF
TRBJ2-1,.,TRBD2,TRBV3-1,TGTGCCAGCAGAGGGGCGGGAGCCCCTGAGCAGTTCTTC,CASRGAGAPEQFF
TRBJ1-2,few,TRBD1,TRBV4-1,TGCGCCAGCAGCCAAGTCCGACAGGGGGCGAGGGGCTATGGCTACACCTTC,CASSQVRQGARGYGYTF
TRBJ2-5,few,.,TRBV24-1,TGTGCCACCAGTGATTCAGGGAGTCTAAGGAAGTACTTC,CATSDSGSLRKYF
TRBJ2-3,few,TRBD2,TRBV20-1,TGCAGTGCTATTAGCGGGGGGAGATTTAGCACAGATACGCAGTATTTT,CSAISGGRFSTDTQYF
TRBJ2-6,.,.,TRBV20-1,TGCAGTGCTAGAGGGGCCAGCAGACGCGGATATAACGTCCTGACTTTC,CSARGASRRGYNVLTF
TRBJ2-7,few,.,TRBV29-1,TGCAGCGTTGGGGGTCACACCTACGAGCAGTACTTC,CSVGGHTYEQYF
TRBJ2-7,.,.,TRBV21-1,TGTGCCAGCAGCAAGACAAAGAAGGCATCCGACAATGAGCAGTACTTC,CASSKTKKASDNEQYF
TRBJ2-3,few,.,TRBV12-5,TGTGCTAGTGGTGTGGTACGAAGCACAGATACGCAGTATTTT,CASGVVRSTDTQYF
TRBJ1-2,few,TRBD1,TRBV9,TGTGCCAGCAGCGCGCCCCCCGCAGGGGGGGGTGGCTACACCTTC,CASSAPPAGGGGYTF
TRBJ1-2,few,.,TRBV14,TGTGCCAGCAGCTTACAGGGATTGGATGGCTACACCTTC,CASSLQGLDGYTF
TRBJ2-1,.,TRBD1,TRBV4-3,TGCGCCAGCAGCCAAAGACCGGGACAGGGGAATGGGATCTTCAATGAGCAGTTCTTC,CASSQRPGQGNGIFNEQFF
TRBJ1-6,.,TRBD1,TRBV7-8,TGTGCCAGCAGCCCCACGGGACAGCTGGCCCACTTT,CASSPTGQLAHF
TRBJ2-1,many,TRBD2,TRBV29-1,TGCAGCGTTGAGCCGAGCGGGAGCCGCAATGAGCAGTTCTTC,CSVEPSGSRNEQFF
TRBJ1-1,.,.,TRBV5-1,TGCGCCAGCAACGCCGGGAGCCTTATGAACACTGAAGCTTTCTTT,CASNAGSLMNTEAFF
TRBJ2-3,.,TRBD1,TRBV9,TGTGCCAGCAGCCCCCGACAGGGCATTGGGACAGATACGCAGTATTTT,CASSPRQGIGTDTQYF
TRBJ1-2,.,.,TRBV20-1,TGCAGTGCTAGAGATTCTGCAGGGGTAAACTATGGCTACACCTTC,CSARDSAGVNYGYTF
TRBJ2-1,.,.,TRBV28,TGTGCCAGCAGAATTGACAGCTCCAATGAGCAGTTCTTC,CASRIDSSNEQFF
TRBJ2-3,many,.,TRBV24-1,TGTGCCACCAGTGATCGGCCTCATGGAGATACGCAGTATTTT,CATSDRPHGDTQYF